This T cell receptor beta chain was identified in a study of CD8 T cells in ankylosing spondylitis. Study conclusions and caveats: Disease-linked clones had a CD8+ phenotype and relatively low frequency in peripheral blood. Seemingly distinctive of ankylosing spondylitis blood was a TCR beta motif formed by eight highly homologous variants. Some motif variants were previously reported in reactive arthritis synovial fluid and blood. Reported data indicate significant enrichment of disease-linked clones within matched ankylosing spondylitis synovial fluid.

TCRdb analysed the 5' RACE reads with MiXCR anew, one entry per CDR3 protein. The data contain some 100,000 distinct CDR3 sequences, about 8.5% of them seen just once; the ten biggest clones take up nearly 10%. V lost 0 bases to trimming and J lost 0 bases, with 12 bases between them. In germline, CDR1 is SQVTM, CDR2 ANQGSEA. This CDR3 has 16 residues. In regard to this clonotype: Its antigen is not identified.

The TCR originated in a male donor with ankylosing spondylitis or in good health (not recorded which). V gene TRBV29-1 combines with J gene TRBJ2-1, with no clear D. The specimen sequenced was blood, either unsorted or a sorted T cell fraction (not recorded which). CDR3 bases: TGCAGCGTTGAAGATCCTGGCAGGAGCTCCTACAATGAGCAGTTCTTC. It is translated as CSVEDPGRSSYNEQFF.